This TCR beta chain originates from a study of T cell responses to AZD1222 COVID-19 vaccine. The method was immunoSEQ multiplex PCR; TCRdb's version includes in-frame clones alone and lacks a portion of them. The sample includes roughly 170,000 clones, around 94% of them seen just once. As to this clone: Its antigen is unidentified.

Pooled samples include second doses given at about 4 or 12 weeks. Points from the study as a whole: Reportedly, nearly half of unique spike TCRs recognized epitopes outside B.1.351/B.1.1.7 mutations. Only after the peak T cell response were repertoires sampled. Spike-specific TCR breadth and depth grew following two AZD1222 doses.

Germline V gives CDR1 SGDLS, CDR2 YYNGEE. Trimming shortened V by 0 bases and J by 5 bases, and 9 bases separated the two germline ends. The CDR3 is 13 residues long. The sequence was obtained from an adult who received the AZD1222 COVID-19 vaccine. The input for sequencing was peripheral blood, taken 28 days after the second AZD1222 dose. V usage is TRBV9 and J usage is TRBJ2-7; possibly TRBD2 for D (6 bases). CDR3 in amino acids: CASSVAGEDEQYF. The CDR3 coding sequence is TGTGCCAGCAGCGTAGCGGGAGAGGACGAGCAGTACTTC.